The clone carrying this TCR beta chain was detected once. This CDR3 spans 14 amino acids. The ends lost 4 bases at V and 5 bases at J; junction bases unmatched: 5. Germline loops: CDR1 SGHTA, CDR2 FQGNSA. These data originate in a study of T cells after somatic rescue of genetic block. The protocol was immunoSEQ multiplex PCR, while the TCRdb copy is restricted to in-frame clones and leaves out a portion. Of about 52,000 clones listed, roughly 96% are singletons. This rearrangement joins TRBV7-2 to TRBJ2-3; 8 bases map to TRBD1. Sequenced input: peripheral blood mononuclear cells (PBMCs). This receptor was identified in a child younger than two. The CDR3 sequence: CASSSGQGRDTQYF. The CDR3 DNA reads as TGTGCCAGCAGCTCCGGACAGGGAAGAGATACGCAGTATTTT. The complete variable domain, with remaining parts taken from reference TRBV7-2 and TRBJ2-3, reads GAGVSQSPSNKVTEKGKDVELRCDPISGHTALYWYRQSLGQGLEFLIYFQGNSAPDKSGLPSDRFSAERTGGSVSTLTIQRTQQEDSAVYLCASSSGQGRDTQYFGPGTRLTVL.